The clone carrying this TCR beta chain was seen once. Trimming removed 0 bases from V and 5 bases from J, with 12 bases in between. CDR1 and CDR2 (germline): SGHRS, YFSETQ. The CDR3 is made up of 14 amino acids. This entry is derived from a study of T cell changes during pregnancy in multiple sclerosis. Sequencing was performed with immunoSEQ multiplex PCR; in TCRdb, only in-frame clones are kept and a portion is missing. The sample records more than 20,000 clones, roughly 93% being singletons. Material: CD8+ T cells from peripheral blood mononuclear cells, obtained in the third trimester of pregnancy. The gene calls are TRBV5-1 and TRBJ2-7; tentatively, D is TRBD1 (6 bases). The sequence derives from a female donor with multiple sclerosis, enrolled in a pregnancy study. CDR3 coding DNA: TGCGCCAGCAGCTTGGAACAGGGTGTCCACGAGCAGTACTTC. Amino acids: CASSLEQGVHEQYF.